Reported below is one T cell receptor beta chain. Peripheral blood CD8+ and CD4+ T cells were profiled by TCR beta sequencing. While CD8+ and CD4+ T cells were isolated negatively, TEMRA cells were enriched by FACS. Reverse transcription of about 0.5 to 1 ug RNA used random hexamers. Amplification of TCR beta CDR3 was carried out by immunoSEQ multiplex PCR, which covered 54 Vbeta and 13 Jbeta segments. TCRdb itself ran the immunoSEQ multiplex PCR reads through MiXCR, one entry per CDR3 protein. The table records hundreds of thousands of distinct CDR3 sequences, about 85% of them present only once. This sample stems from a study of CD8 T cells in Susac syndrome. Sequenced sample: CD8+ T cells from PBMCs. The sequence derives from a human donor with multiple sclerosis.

DNA for the CDR3: TGCAGTGCTAGTGGTCTAGCGGGAGGATCTGTCACAGATACGCAGTATTTT. This encodes CSASGLAGGSVTDTQYF. The genes are TRBV20-1 and TRBJ2-3, with 11 bases aligning to TRBD2. Germline loops: CDR1 DFQATT, CDR2 SNEGSKA (reference sequence). This CDR3 is built from 17 residues. V dropped 3 bases and J dropped 2; count of bases not matched to a gene: 10.